The sequence of this T cell receptor (beta chain) was determined in a study of CD8 T cells in Susac syndrome. About this clonotype: Its antigen remains unknown.

From germline, CDR1 is SGHTA and CDR2 FQGNSA. Trimming cost V 4 bases and J 0 bases, with 7 bases left between them. This CDR3 has 14 residues. The sequenced target, TCR beta, came from blood CD8+ and CD4+ T cells. Through negative isolation, CD4+ and CD8+ T cells were obtained, while TEMRA cells were enriched using FACS. RNA, at about 0.45 to 1 ug, was reverse transcribed with random hexamers. Amplification of TCR beta CDR3 was carried out by immunoSEQ multiplex PCR, which covered 54 Vbeta and 13 Jbeta segments. TCRdb re-called the immunoSEQ multiplex PCR reads with MiXCR, one entry per CDR3 protein. Of 150,000 or so distinct CDR3 sequences in the sample, less than 95% were seen once. Overall study results and limits: The study's TCR sequencing and HLA analysis drew on a certain number of individuals. That number was acknowledged as relatively small.

The V call is TRBV7-2, the J call TRBJ1-5; D not resolved. This TCR was recovered from a human donor with multiple sclerosis. Sequencing used CD4+ T cells from PBMCs. The CDR3 loop is CASSSQASNQPQHF. The CDR3 nucleotides are TGTGCCAGCAGCTCCCAGGCTAGCAATCAGCCCCAGCATTTT.